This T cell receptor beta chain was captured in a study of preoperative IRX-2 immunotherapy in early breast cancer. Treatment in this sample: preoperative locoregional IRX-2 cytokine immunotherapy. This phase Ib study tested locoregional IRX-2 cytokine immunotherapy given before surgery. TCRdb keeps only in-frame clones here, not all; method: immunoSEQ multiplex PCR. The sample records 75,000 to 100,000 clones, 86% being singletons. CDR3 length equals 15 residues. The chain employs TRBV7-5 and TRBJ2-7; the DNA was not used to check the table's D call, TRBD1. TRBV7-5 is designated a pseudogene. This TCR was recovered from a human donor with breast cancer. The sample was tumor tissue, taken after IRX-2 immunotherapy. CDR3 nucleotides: TGTGCCAGCAGTTCGGGACAGGATGAGGCTTACGAGCAGTACTTC. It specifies CASSSGQDEAYEQYF.